Shown below are 14 T cell receptor beta chains from a single sample sequenced in a study of shared clonotypes between healthy human individuals. Data came from immunoSEQ multiplex PCR; TCRdb stores just in-frame clones and leaves some out. There are roughly 2.2 million clones in the sample; roughly 93% occur only once, and around 0.4% lies in the top ten. The sample comprised naive CD4+ T cells from PBMCs. Subset denoted: CD45RA+ positively selected. The source is a man younger than 35 in good health. Some clones in this sample may be carry-over from other donors' samples.

The chain has TRBV28 and TRBJ1-2; D is perhaps TRBD1 (5 bases). There are 14 residues in the CDR3. The germline V gene has CDR1 MDHEN and CDR2 SYDVKM. The ends were cut back, 6 bases at V and 4 bases at J, with 15 bases in the middle. CDR3 bases: TGTGCCAGCAGCCCCCGTGGGGCCGTCTATGGCTACACCTTC. Protein sequence: CASSPRGAVYGYTF.

V and J are TRBV7-3 and TRBJ1-4, with unresolved D. The CDR3 loop spans 17 amino acids. Per the germline V gene, CDR1 is SGHTA and CDR2 is FQGTGA. Between the trimmed V and J ends, which lost 5 bases and 0 bases, there was a span of 16 bases. This chain's CDR3 is CASSPNRVITTNEKLFF. In DNA form, the CDR3 reads TGTGCCAGCAGCCCAAATAGGGTTATCACAACTAATGAAAAACTGTTTTTT.

The chain is built from TRBV7-3 and TRBJ2-1, with D hard to call. In germline, CDR1 is SGHTA, CDR2 FQGTGA. CDR3 length: 12 residues. Trimming cost V 4 bases and J 5 bases, with 6 bases left between them. CDR3 DNA: TGTGCCAGCAGCTCCGGAAACAATGAGCAGTTCTTC. It translates to CASSSGNNEQFF.

This clone was found once. The same CDR3 can be traced to other DNA sequences in this sample. The rearrangement joins TRBV19 to TRBJ2-3; no firm D call. The CDR3 consists of 12 residues. V was trimmed by 2 bases and J by 5 bases, leaving 5 bases between them. Germline CDR1 and CDR2: LNHDA and SQIVND (reference sequence). CDR3 coding DNA: TGTGCCAGTAGTATATCCGGAGATACGCAGTATTTT. It encodes CASSISGDTQYF.

This clone was observed once. The V call is TRBV28, the J call TRBJ2-2; D remains unclear. The CDR3 is 15 residues long. CDR1 and CDR2 (germline): MDHEN, SYDVKM. V lost 5 bases to trimming and J lost 3 bases, with 13 bases between them. The CDR3 is CASSAINKDTGELFF. The DNA for the CDR3 is TGTGCCAGCAGTGCCATCAATAAGGACACCGGGGAGCTGTTTTTT.

V is TRBV27 and J is TRBJ2-7, with D unresolved. Germline V gives CDR1 MNHEY, CDR2 SMNVEV (reference sequence). The CDR3 length is 12 residues. V was shortened by 4 bases and J by 2 bases, with 6 bases between the two germline ends. The CDR3 protein is CASSSTAYEQYF. The CDR3 DNA follows: TGTGCCAGCAGTTCCACCGCCTACGAGCAGTACTTC.

The genes are TRBV5-4 and TRBJ1-2; D unclear. CDR1 and CDR2 (germline): SGHNT, YYREEE (reference sequence). CDR3 length: 12 residues. V dropped 1 base and J dropped 3 bases, with 4 bases sitting between them. The CDR3: CASSLLDYGYTF. CDR3 bases: TGTGCCAGCAGCTTGTTAGACTATGGCTACACCTTC.

The chain employs TRBV10-3 and TRBJ1-5; possibly TRBD1 for D (5 bases). Trimming pared 2 bases from V and 6 bases from J, leaving 8 bases between. CDR3 length: 13 amino acids. Germline values: CDR1 ENHRY, CDR2 SYGVKD. CDR3 in DNA: TGTGCCATCAGTGAGATGGGGGTTCAGCCCCAGCATTTT. Protein sequence: CAISEMGVQPQHF.

This chain joins TRBV6-5 and TRBJ2-7; D call uncertain. The germline V and J ends were trimmed by 5 bases and 4 bases, with 18 bases remaining between them. The CDR3 is made up of 15 amino acids. Germline V CDR1 and CDR2: MNHEY, SVGAGI. In nucleotides, the CDR3 is TGTGCCAGCAGTGGAAGTCGGTCGGAGAGATACGAGCAGTACTTC. Protein sequence: CASSGSRSERYEQYF.

This chain uses TRBV7-9 with TRBJ2-2, with D tentatively TRBD1 (6 bases). This CDR3 has 16 amino acids. Between the trimmed V and J ends, which lost 2 bases and 2 bases, there was a span of 12 bases. The germline CDR1 and CDR2 sequences are SEHNR and FQNEAQ (reference sequence). CDR3 in amino acids: CASSLNGQINTGELFF. CDR3 DNA: TGTGCCAGCAGCTTAAACGGACAGATCAACACCGGGGAGCTGTTTTTT.

CDR3 sequence: CAVASSGLAGPTDTQYF. The CDR3 DNA is TGTGCCGTAGCGTCGTCGGGACTAGCGGGCCCCACAGATACGCAGTATTTT. The chain is built from TRBV28 and TRBJ2-3; 12 bases match TRBD2. The CDR3 runs to 17 residues. Germline CDR1 MDHEN, CDR2 SYDVKM. Trimming took 11 bases from V and 2 from J; bases not matched to a gene: 14.

The CDR3 spells CASQGFETQYF. CDR3 in DNA: TGTGCCAGCCAGGGGTTTGAGACCCAGTACTTC. This chain uses TRBV27 with TRBJ2-5, with a possible D match to TRBD1 (6 bases). The germline CDR1 and CDR2 sequences are MNHEY and SMNVEV (reference sequence). V lost 8 bases and J 5 bases, leaving 9 bases between the germline ends. This CDR3 region has 11 residues.

The V call is TRBV2, the J call TRBJ2-5; D gene ambiguous. The CDR3 is 18 residues long. In germline, CDR1 is SNHLY, CDR2 FYNNEI. With 0 bases removed from V and 4 bases from J, the gap between germline ends came to 21 bases. The CDR3 sequence: CASSEALRLIGLGETQYF. The CDR3 DNA reads as TGTGCCAGCAGTGAAGCGCTTAGATTAATTGGGCTAGGAGAGACCCAGTACTTC.

The chain is built from TRBV5-4 and TRBJ2-3; perhaps D is TRBD1 or TRBD2 (5 bases each). The germline V and J ends were trimmed by 3 bases and 8 bases, with 19 bases remaining between them. CDR3 length equals 15 residues. CDR1 is SGHNT and CDR2 is YYREEE in the germline V gene (reference sequence). The CDR3 spells CASSSSGTPVGTQYF. The CDR3, as DNA: TGTGCCAGCAGCTCATCCGGGACGCCAGTGGGTACGCAGTATTTT.